The source of this T cell receptor beta chain is a study of T cell changes during pregnancy in multiple sclerosis. With 3 bases removed from V and 4 bases from J, the gap between germline ends came to 15 bases. Germline V gene lookup returns CDR1 LNHDA and CDR2 SQIVND (reference sequence). CDR3 length: 15 amino acids. Only in-frame clones appear in the TCRdb table, and some are missing; sequencing was by immunoSEQ multiplex PCR. The sample includes approximately 92,000 clones, 85% to 95% of them seen just once. Here the sequenced sample was peripheral blood, taken in the first trimester of pregnancy. The chain joins TRBV19 to TRBJ1-2; D is perhaps TRBD1 (5 bases). This receptor was identified in a female donor with multiple sclerosis, enrolled in a pregnancy study. The CDR3, as DNA: TGTGCCAGTAGTATGGTACAGGACGCAATCTATGGCTACACCTTC. Translation gives CASSMVQDAIYGYTF. Looking up the rest from reference TRBV19 and TRBJ1-2 gives the full variable domain: DGGITQSPKYLFRKEGQNVTLSCEQNLNHDAMYWYRQDPGQGLRLIYYSQIVNDFQKGDIAEGYSVSREKKESFPLTVTSAQKNPTAFYLCASSMVQDAIYGYTFGSGTRLTVV.